This entry is about one T cell receptor beta chain. The target antigen is unknown. This CDR3 has 17 amino acids. CDR1 is LNHDA and CDR2 is SQIVND in the germline V gene (reference sequence). J was trimmed by 4 bases and V by 7 bases; bases with no gene match: 11. This sample stems from a study of CD4 T cells in relation to SARS-CoV-2 and coronaviruses. The unexposed donors gave CD4+ T cells in about 2010-2019, prior to COVID-19. The cells were cultured for around ten days before CD4+ T cells were isolated. The assay was immunoSEQ multiplex PCR, and TCRdb's table has in-frame clones only and misses some. The sample contains roughly 25,000 clones, around three quarters of which appear only once.

The sequencing input was CD4+ T cells from PBMCs, cultured in vitro. The sequence came from a human donor in good health. V gene TRBV19 combines with J gene TRBJ2-2; the match to TRBD1 covers 11 bases. The DNA for the CDR3 is TGTGCCAGTAACCCAGGGGCTGGACAGGGGGCCACCGGGGAGCTGTTTTTT. This translates into CASNPGAGQGATGELFF.